The clone carrying this T cell receptor beta chain has a handful of counts. These data come from a study of T cell changes during pregnancy in multiple sclerosis. In germline, CDR1 is LNHDA, CDR2 SQIVND (reference sequence). V was pared by 10 bases and J by 5 bases, with 18 bases between. This CDR3 has 14 residues. Using immunoSEQ multiplex PCR, the repertoire was profiled, and TCRdb retains in-frame clones only, with some absent. The sample carries about 93,000 clones, approximately 90% recorded once. The sequence came from a female donor with multiple sclerosis, enrolled in a pregnancy study. The rearrangement joins TRBV19 to TRBJ1-5; possible D gene TRBD1, 5 bases. This sample comprised peripheral blood, obtained before pregnancy. CDR3 in amino acids: CATQILGVDQPQHF. In DNA, the CDR3 is TGTGCCACACAGATCCTAGGGGTTGATCAGCCCCAGCATTTT.